A selection of T cell receptor beta chains follows, all from one sample in a study of shared clonotypes between healthy human individuals. Repertoires were generated with immunoSEQ multiplex PCR, while TCRdb's copy carries only in-frame clones and drops some. The table records more than 600,000 clones, around 90% of them present only once. Sequenced sample: naive CD8+ T cells sorted from blood. Receptors were obtained from a man aged 30 to 39 in good health. CDR3s include the opening cysteine and the closing phenylalanine or tryptophan. A D gene is named only where the DNA matches it firmly. Where a row states a size, it is once, few, many or the class of an expanded clone; other rows omit it.

TRBJ2-3	few	.	TRBV10-1	TGCGCCAGCAGTGAAACTAGCAGTGGAGATACGCAGTATTTT	CASSETSSGDTQYF
TRBJ2-5	.	.	TRBV28	TGTGCCAGCAGCCGGACAGATCAAGAGACCCAGTACTTC	CASSRTDQETQYF
TRBJ2-7	.	.	TRBV7-9	TGTGCCAGCAGCCCAACACCTCTCGGGGAGGGGGAGAACGAGCAGTACTTC	CASSPTPLGEGENEQYF
TRBJ1-2	few	.	TRBV27	TGTGCCAGCCGATCGATGGGGGGCTACACCTTC	CASRSMGGYTF
TRBJ2-2	.	TRBD2	TRBV13	TGTGCCTCAGGACTAGCGGACACCGGGGAGCTGTTTTTT	CASGLADTGELFF
TRBJ2-1	.	TRBD2	TRBV5-6	TGTGCCAGCAGCCTCGGGACTAGCGAGATCCTCCCCATATATGAGCAGTTCTTC	CASSLGTSEILPIYEQFF
TRBJ1-2	.	.	TRBV7-9	TGTGCCATCCAGAGCGGGGGGGCCTATGGCTACACCTTC	CAIQSGGAYGYTF
TRBJ2-1	.	TRBD2	TRBV5-1	TGCGCCAGCAGCTTGGCATCTAGCGGGAGGGCCCTCAGCAATGAGCAGTTCTTC	CASSLASSGRALSNEQFF
TRBJ1-5	.	TRBD1	TRBV7-6	TGTGCCAGCAGCTTAGCGGAGGGGACAGGGGGCGACCAGCCCCAGCATTTT	CASSLAEGTGGDQPQHF
TRBJ2-1	.	.	TRBV6-1	TGTGCCAGCAGTGCTGGAATGGGAAGTCACAATGAGCAGTTCTTC	CASSAGMGSHNEQFF
TRBJ1-2	.	.	TRBV7-6	TGTGCCAGCAGCCACAGGGAGCACTATGGCTACACCTTC	CASSHREHYGYTF
TRBJ1-1	.	.	TRBV10-2	TGCGCCAGCAGTGAGGGCGGAGGGGCTTTCTTT	CASSEGGGAFF
TRBJ2-3	.	.	TRBV2	TGTGCCATCACAAAGGGGGATACGCAGTATTTT	CAITKGDTQYF
TRBJ2-7	.	TRBD1	TRBV11-2	TGTGCCAGCAGTAAAGACAGGGTAGGATACGAGCAGTACTTC	CASSKDRVGYEQYF
TRBJ1-1	.	.	TRBV25-1	TGTGCCAGCAGCTCAGCGGTGGGGTACATGAACACTGAAGCTTTCTTT	CASSSAVGYMNTEAFF
TRBJ1-4	.	.	TRBV19	TGTGCCAGTAGTGCGCATGGGGGAACTAATGAAAAACTGTTTTTT	CASSAHGGTNEKLFF
TRBJ2-7	.	.	TRBV27	TGTGCCAGCAGTCTCGAGCCAGGGCGGGTCTACGAGCAGTACTTC	CASSLEPGRVYEQYF
TRBJ2-6	.	.	TRBV9	TGTGCCAGCAGCGTAGTCCAGGGTCGCTTCTCTGGGGCCAACGTCCTGACTTTC	CASSVVQGRFSGANVLTF
TRBJ2-7	.	.	TRBV6-6	TGTGCCAGCAGCCCTATATGGGAAGGCGAGCAGTACTTC	CASSPIWEGEQYF
TRBJ2-7	once	.	TRBV7-2	TGTGCCAGCAGCTTAGGAATTAGCGGAATCTACGAGCAGTACTTC	CASSLGISGIYEQYF
TRBJ2-7	.	TRBD2	TRBV13	TGTGCCAGCAGCCCGGGGACTAGCCCCGACGAGCAGTACTTC	CASSPGTSPDEQYF
TRBJ2-1	once	.	TRBV5-4	TGTGCCAGCAGCTGGGGACCAGAGCAGTTCTTC	CASSWGPEQFF
TRBJ2-5	.	.	TRBV27	TGTGCCAGCAGTCAAATGGGAGCCCAAGAGACCCAGTACTTC	CASSQMGAQETQYF
TRBJ2-1	.	.	TRBV9	TGTGCCAGCAGCGTAGAGGGGGTGGGTAGCTCCTGGAATGAGCAGTTCTTC	CASSVEGVGSSWNEQFF
TRBJ2-6	few	TRBD2	TRBV28	TGTGCCAGCTCCGCGGGAGGCCTCTCTGGGGCCAACGTCCTGACTTTC	CASSAGGLSGANVLTF
TRBJ2-3	.	.	TRBV11-2	TGTGCCAGCAGCTTAGACCCCTTTGGGGGAGGCTCCACAGATACGCAGTATTTT	CASSLDPFGGGSTDTQYF
TRBJ2-1	.	.	TRBV29-1	TGCAGCACGAGGGGGATCGCGCCATCGAATGAGCAGTTCTTC	CSTRGIAPSNEQFF
TRBJ2-1	.	TRBD1	TRBV7-6	TGTGCCAGCAGCTCGCCCCTACAGGGGAATTTCTACAATGAGCAGTTCTTC	CASSSPLQGNFYNEQFF
TRBJ2-7	once	.	TRBV6-5	TGTGCCACCCCTCAGAACCGGGAGAGCTCCTACGAGCAGTACTTC	CATPQNRESSYEQYF
TRBJ2-2	.	TRBD1	TRBV5-1	TGCGCCAGCAGCTTCCTGACAGGGGGCGGCGGCACCGGGGAGCTGTTTTTT	CASSFLTGGGGTGELFF
TRBJ2-5	.	.	TRBV7-9	TGTGCCAGCAGGGACAGTAAAGAGACCCAGTACTTC	CASRDSKETQYF
TRBJ2-3	.	.	TRBV9	TGTGCCAGCAGCGTTCCCCCGGCGGAGAGCACAGATACGCAGTATTTT	CASSVPPAESTDTQYF
TRBJ2-7	.	.	TRBV5-5	TGTGCCAGCAGCCCAGACGGGCCAATCTACGAGCAGTACTTC	CASSPDGPIYEQYF
TRBJ1-1	.	.	TRBV28	TGTGCCAGCATATCAAGGGGGGGGAAGACCACTGAAGCTTTCTTT	CASISRGGKTTEAFF
TRBJ1-1	.	TRBD1	TRBV9	TGTGCCAGCAGCGTAGGACAGGGGGTCAACACTGAAGCTTTCTTT	CASSVGQGVNTEAFF
TRBJ1-3	.	TRBD1	TRBV7-7	TGTGCCAGCAGCCGCGGACAGGGGGTTGGAAACACCATATATTTT	CASSRGQGVGNTIYF
TRBJ2-7	.	.	TRBV30	TGTGCCTGGAGTGAGACCGGGGTCGGGGAGCAGTACTTC	CAWSETGVGEQYF
TRBJ1-1	.	.	TRBV4-1	TGCGCCAGCAGCCAAGGCCAGAACACTGAAGCTTTCTTT	CASSQGQNTEAFF
TRBJ2-7	.	TRBD1	TRBV29-1	TGCAGCGTTGAAGTGGACAGGGTAAGCTCCTACGAGCAGTACTTC	CSVEVDRVSSYEQYF
TRBJ2-7	.	TRBD2	TRBV7-2	TGTGCCAGCAGCTTAGTAAGACTAGCCGACGAGCAGTACTTC	CASSLVRLADEQYF
TRBJ2-1	.	.	TRBV7-6	TGTGCCAGCAGCTTAACAGGGATCCTGGATGAGCAGTTCTTC	CASSLTGILDEQFF
TRBJ2-5	.	.	TRBV7-9	TGTGCCAGCAGCTTACCAGGTTTAGCCGAAGAGACCCAGTACTTC	CASSLPGLAEETQYF
TRBJ2-5	.	.	TRBV19	TGTGCCAGTAGTATAGTCCCGAGAGAGACCCAGTACTTC	CASSIVPRETQYF
TRBJ1-1	.	.	TRBV7-9	TGTGCCAGCAGCCCAGACCCGGTAGGGTACACTGAAGCTTTCTTT	CASSPDPVGYTEAFF
TRBJ2-7	.	TRBD1	TRBV7-8	TGTGCCAGCAGCGGACAGGGGACACTCCCTCCCTACGAGCAGTACTTC	CASSGQGTLPPYEQYF
TRBJ2-1	.	TRBD2	TRBV7-9	TGTGCCAGCAGCTCGACCCTTGGACTAGCGAAAGGGAATGAGCAGTTCTTC	CASSSTLGLAKGNEQFF
TRBJ2-2	.	TRBD2	TRBV7-6	TGTGCCAGCAGCTCACCTCAGGGACTAGCGGGAAATTTAGGCACCGGGGAGCTGTTTTTT	CASSSPQGLAGNLGTGELFF
TRBJ2-3	.	TRBD2	TRBV25-1	TGTGCCAGCAGTGCCCGGACTAGCGGACAAACAGATACGCAGTATTTT	CASSARTSGQTDTQYF
TRBJ2-3	few	.	TRBV28	TGTGCCAGCAGTTTACTCTCGGATACGCAGTATTTT	CASSLLSDTQYF
TRBJ2-1	.	.	TRBV27	TGTGCCAGCGGCCCGGGCAGCTCGGGCTACAATGAGCAGTTCTTC	CASGPGSSGYNEQFF
TRBJ2-7	.	.	TRBV4-1	TGCGCCAGCAGCCAAGTCGCCAGCTACTACGAGCAGTACTTC	CASSQVASYYEQYF